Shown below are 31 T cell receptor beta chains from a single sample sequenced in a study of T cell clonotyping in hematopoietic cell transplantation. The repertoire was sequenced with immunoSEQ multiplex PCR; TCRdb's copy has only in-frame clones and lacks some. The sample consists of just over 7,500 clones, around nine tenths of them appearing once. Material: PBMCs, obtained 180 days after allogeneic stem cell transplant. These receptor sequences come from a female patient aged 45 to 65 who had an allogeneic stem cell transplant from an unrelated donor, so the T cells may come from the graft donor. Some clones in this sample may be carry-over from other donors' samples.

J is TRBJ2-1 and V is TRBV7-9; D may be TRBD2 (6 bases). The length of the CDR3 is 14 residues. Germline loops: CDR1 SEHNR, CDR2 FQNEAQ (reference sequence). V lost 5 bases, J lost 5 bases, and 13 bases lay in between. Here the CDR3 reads CASSLGGGNNEQFF. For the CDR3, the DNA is TGTGCCAGCAGCCTCGGGGGAGGTAACAATGAGCAGTTCTTC. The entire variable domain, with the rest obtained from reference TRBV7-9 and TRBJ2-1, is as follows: DTGVSQNPRHKITKRGQNVTFRCDPISEHNRLYWYRQTLGQGPEFLTYFQNEAQLEKSRLLSDRFSAERPKGSFSTLEIQRTEQGDSAMYLCASSLGGGNNEQFFGPGTRLTVL.

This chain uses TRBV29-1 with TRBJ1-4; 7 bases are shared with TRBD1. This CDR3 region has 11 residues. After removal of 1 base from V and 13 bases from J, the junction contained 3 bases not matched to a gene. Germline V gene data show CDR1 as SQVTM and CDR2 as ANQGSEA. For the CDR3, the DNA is TGCAGCGTTGAAGTCCGGGACAGACTGTTTTTT. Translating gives CSVEVRDRLFF. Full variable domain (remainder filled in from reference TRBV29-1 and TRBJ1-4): SAVISQKPSRDICQRGTSLTIQCQVDSQVTMMFWYRQQPGQSLTLIATANQGSEATYESGFVIDKFPISRPNLTFSTLTVSNMSPEDSSIYLCSVEVRDRLFFGSGTQLSVL.

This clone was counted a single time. As DNA, the CDR3 is TGTGCCAGCAGTTTATCCAGATACAGACCTAATGAAAAACTGTTTTTT. This codes for CASSLSRYRPNEKLFF. V usage is TRBV27 and J usage is TRBJ1-4; D is ambiguous. The CDR3 extends over 16 amino acids. In germline, CDR1 is MNHEY, CDR2 SMNVEV (reference sequence). Trimming left V 0 bases short and J 3 bases short, with 11 bases between.

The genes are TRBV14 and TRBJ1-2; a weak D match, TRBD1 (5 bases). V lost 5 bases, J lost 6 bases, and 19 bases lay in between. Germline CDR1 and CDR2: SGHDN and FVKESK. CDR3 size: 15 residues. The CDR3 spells CASSMSVTGRDGYTF. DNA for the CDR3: TGTGCCAGCAGCATGTCTGTTACAGGACGGGATGGCTACACCTTC. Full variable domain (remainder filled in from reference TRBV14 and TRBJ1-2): EAGVTQFPSHSVIEKGQTVTLRCDPISGHDNLYWYRRVMGKEIKFLLHFVKESKQDESGMPNNRFLAERTGGTYSTLKVQPAELEDSGVYFCASSMSVTGRDGYTFGSGTRLTVV.

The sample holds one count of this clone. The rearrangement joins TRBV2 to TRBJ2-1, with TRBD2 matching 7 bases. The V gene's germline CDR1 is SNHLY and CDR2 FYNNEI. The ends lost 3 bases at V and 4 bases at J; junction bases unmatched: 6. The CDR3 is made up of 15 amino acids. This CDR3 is CASSDIQRGYNEQFF. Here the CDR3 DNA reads TGTGCCAGCAGTGACATCCAGCGGGGATACAATGAGCAGTTCTTC.

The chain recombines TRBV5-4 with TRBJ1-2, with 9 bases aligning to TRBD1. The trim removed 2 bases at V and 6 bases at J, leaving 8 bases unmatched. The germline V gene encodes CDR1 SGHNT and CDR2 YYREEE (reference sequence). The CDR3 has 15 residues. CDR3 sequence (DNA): TGTGCCAGCAGCTTCGACAGGGGGACGGGGAATGGCTACACCTTC. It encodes CASSFDRGTGNGYTF.

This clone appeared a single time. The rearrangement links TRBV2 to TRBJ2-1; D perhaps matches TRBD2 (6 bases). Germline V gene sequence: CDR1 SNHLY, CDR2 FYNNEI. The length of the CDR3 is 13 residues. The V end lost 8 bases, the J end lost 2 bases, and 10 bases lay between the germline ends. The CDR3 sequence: CASYAGPYNEQFF. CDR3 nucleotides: TGTGCCAGCTACGCGGGGCCCTACAATGAGCAGTTCTTC.

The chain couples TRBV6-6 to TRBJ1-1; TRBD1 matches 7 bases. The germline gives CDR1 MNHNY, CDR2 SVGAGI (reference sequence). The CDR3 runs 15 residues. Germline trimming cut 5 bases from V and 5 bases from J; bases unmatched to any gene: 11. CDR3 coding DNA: TGTGCCAGCAGTCTTCAGGGGGGCCGGGGAACTGAAGCTTTCTTT. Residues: CASSLQGGRGTEAFF.

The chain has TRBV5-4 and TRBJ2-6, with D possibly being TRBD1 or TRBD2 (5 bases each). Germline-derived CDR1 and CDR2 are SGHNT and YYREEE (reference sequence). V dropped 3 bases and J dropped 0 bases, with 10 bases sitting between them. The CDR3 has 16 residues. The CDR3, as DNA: TGTGCCAGCAGCTGGGGACCCTACTCTGGGGCCAACGTCCTGACTTTC. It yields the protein CASSWGPYSGANVLTF.

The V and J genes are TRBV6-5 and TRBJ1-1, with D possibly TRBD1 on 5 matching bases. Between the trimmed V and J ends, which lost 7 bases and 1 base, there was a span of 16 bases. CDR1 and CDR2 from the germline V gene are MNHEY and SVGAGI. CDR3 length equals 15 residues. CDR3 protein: CASIYGGFGNTEAFF. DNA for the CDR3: TGTGCCAGCATCTACGGGGGATTCGGGAACACTGAAGCTTTCTTT.

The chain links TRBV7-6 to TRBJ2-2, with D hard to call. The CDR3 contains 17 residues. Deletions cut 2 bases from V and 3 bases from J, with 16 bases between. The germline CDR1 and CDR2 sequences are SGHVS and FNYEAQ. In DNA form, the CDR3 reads TGTGCCAGCAGCTTACGGTGGAAAAGTAGGGACACCGGGGAGCTGTTTTTT. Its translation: CASSLRWKSRDTGELFF.

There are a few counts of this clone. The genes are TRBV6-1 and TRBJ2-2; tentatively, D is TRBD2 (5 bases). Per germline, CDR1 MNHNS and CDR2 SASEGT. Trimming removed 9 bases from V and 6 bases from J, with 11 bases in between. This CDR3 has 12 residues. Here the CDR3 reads CASTSPPGELFF. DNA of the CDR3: TGTGCCAGTACTAGTCCCCCCGGGGAGCTGTTTTTT.

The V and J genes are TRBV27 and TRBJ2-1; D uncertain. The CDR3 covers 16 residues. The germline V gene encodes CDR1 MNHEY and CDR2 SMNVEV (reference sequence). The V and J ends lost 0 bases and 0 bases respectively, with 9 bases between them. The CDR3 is CASSLSATSSYNEQFF. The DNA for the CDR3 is TGTGCCAGCAGTTTATCGGCTACGAGCTCCTACAATGAGCAGTTCTTC.

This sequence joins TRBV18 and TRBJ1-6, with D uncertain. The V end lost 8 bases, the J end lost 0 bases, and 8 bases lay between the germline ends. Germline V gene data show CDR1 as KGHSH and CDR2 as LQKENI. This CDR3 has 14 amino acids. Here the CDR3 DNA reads TGTGCCAGCGGCGAAACCTCCTATAATTCACCCCTCCACTTT. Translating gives CASGETSYNSPLHF.

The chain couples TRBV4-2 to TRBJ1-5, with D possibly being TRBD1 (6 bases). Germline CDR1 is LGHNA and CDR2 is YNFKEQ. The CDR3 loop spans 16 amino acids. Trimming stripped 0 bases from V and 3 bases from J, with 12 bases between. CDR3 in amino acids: CASSQDIGQINQPQHF. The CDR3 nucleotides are TGTGCCAGCAGCCAAGATATTGGACAGATCAATCAGCCCCAGCATTTT.

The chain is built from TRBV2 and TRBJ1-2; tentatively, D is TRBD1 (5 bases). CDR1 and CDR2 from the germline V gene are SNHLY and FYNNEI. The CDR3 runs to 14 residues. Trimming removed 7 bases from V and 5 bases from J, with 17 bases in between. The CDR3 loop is CASNWDQTSYGYTF. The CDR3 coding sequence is TGTGCCAGCAACTGGGACCAAACATCTTATGGCTACACCTTC. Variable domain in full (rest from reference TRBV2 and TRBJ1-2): EPEVTQTPSHQVTQMGQEVILRCVPISNHLYFYWYRQILGQKVEFLVSFYNNEISEKSEIFDDQFSVERPDGSNFTLKIRSTKLEDSAMYFCASNWDQTSYGYTFGSGTRLTVV.

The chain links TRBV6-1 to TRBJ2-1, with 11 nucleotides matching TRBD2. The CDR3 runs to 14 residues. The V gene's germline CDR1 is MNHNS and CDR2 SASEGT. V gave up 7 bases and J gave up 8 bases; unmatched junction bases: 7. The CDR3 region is CASTTQLAGDEQFF. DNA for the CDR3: TGTGCCAGCACCACGCAACTAGCGGGAGATGAGCAGTTCTTC.

CDR3 region: CASDGPSYEQYV. CDR3 in DNA: TGTGCCAGCGACGGACCGTCCTACGAGCAGTACGTC. This sequence joins TRBV7-9 and TRBJ2-7; D remains ambiguous. The CDR3 loop spans 12 amino acids. V was clipped by 8 bases and J by 1 base, with 9 bases between them. Germline V gene lookup returns CDR1 SEHNR and CDR2 FQNEAQ (reference sequence).

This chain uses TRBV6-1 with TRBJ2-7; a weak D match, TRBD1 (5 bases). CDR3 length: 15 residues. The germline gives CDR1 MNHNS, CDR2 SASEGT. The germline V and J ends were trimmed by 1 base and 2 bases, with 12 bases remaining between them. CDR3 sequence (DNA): TGTGCCAGCAGTGAAGGGGCAGGGCCTACCTACGAGCAGTACTTC. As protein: CASSEGAGPTYEQYF.

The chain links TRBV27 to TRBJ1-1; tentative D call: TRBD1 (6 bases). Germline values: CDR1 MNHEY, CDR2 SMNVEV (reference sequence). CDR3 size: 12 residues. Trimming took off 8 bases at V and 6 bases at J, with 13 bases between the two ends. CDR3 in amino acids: CASRNRDAEAFF. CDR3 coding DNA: TGTGCCAGCCGTAACAGGGACGCTGAAGCTTTCTTT.

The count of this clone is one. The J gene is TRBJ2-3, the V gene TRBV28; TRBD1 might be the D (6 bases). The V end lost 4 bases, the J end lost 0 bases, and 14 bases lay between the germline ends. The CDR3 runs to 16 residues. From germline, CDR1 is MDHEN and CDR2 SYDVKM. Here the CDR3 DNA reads TGTGCCAGCAGTTCGCCAGGGGAAGTAAGCACAGATACGCAGTATTTT. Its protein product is CASSSPGEVSTDTQYF.

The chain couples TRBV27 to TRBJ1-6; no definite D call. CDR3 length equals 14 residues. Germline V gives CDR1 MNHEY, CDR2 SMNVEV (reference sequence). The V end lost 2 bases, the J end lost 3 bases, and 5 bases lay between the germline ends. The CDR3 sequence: CASSLGYYNSPLHF. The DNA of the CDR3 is TGTGCCAGCAGTTTAGGATACTATAATTCACCCCTCCACTTT.

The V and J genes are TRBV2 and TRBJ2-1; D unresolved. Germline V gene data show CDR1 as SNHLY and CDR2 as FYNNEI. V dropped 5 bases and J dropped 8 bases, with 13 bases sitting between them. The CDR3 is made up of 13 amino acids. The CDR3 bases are TGTGCCAGCAGTAAAAAGCTAGGCGATGAGCAGTTCTTC. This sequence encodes CASSKKLGDEQFF.

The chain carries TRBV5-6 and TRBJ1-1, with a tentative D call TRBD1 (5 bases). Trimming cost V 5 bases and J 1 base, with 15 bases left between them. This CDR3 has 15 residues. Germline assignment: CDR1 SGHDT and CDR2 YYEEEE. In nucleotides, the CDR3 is TGTGCCAGCAGTTTTTTACAGGAGTGGAACACTGAAGCTTTCTTT. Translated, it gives CASSFLQEWNTEAFF.

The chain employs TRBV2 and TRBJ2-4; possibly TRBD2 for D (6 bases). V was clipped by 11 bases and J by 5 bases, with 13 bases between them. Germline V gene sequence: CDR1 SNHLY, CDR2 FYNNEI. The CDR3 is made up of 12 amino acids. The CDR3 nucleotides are TGTGCCGGGGGGAACACGGAAAACATTCAGTACTTC. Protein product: CAGGNTENIQYF. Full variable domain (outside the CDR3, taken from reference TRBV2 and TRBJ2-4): EPEVTQTPSHQVTQMGQEVILRCVPISNHLYFYWYRQILGQKVEFLVSFYNNEISEKSEIFDDQFSVERPDGSNFTLKIRSTKLEDSAMYFCAGGNTENIQYFGAGTRLSVL.

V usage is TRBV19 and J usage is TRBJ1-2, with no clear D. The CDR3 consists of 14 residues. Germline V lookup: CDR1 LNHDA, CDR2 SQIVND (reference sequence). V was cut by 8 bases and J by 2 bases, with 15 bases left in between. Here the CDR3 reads CASAPGVLNYGYTF. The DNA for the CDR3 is TGTGCCAGTGCCCCAGGAGTGCTAAACTATGGCTACACCTTC.

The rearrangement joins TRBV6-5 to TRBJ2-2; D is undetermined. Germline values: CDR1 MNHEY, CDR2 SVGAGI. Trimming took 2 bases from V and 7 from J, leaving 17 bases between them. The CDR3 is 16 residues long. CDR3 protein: CASSYGLPEVGGELFF. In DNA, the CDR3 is TGTGCCAGCAGTTACGGGTTACCAGAAGTAGGCGGGGAGCTGTTTTTT.

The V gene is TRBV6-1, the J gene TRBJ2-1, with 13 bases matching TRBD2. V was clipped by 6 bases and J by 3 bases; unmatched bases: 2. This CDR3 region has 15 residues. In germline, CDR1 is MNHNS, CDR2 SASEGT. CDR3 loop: CASSGLAGVYNEQFF. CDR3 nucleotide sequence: TGTGCCAGCAGCGGACTAGCGGGAGTCTACAATGAGCAGTTCTTC.

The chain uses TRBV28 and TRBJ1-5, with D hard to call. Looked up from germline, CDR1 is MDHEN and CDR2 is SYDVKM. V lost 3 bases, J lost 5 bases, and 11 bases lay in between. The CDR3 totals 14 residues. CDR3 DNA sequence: TGTGCCAGCAGTTTCGGCACCCCAGATCAGCCCCAGCATTTT. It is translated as CASSFGTPDQPQHF.

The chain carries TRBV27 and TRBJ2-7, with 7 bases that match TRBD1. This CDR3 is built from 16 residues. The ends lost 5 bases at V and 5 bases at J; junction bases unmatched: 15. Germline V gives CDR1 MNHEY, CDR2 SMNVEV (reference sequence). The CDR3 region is CASSRYLTGKVNEQYF. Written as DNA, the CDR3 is TGTGCCAGCAGTAGATATCTGACAGGGAAAGTTAACGAGCAGTACTTC.

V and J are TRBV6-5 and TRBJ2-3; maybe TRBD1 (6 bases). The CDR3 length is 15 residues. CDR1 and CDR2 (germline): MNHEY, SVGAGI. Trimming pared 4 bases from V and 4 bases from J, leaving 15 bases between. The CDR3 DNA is TGTGCCAGCAGTTCCGGGACAATAGTCGCAGATACGCAGTATTTT. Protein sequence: CASSSGTIVADTQYF.